The present T cell receptor (beta chain) was sequenced within a study of blood T cell repertoires in COVID-19. Study information: The analysed material was cDNA or gDNA that came from T cells, B-cell-depleted T cells, or PBMCs.

Seattle's enrolled individuals joined amid active infection and were then monitored longitudinally. V gave up 4 bases and J gave up 6 bases; unmatched junction bases: 8. The germline gives CDR1 LGHNA, CDR2 YSLEER. The CDR3 is 14 amino acids. Profiling relied on immunoSEQ multiplex PCR, and the TCRdb table lists in-frame clones only, not all of them. The sample contains more than 80,000 clones, around 82% of which appear only once. The TCR was taken from a woman of 80 years or more with COVID-19, enrolled during active disease. This chain links TRBV4-3 with TRBJ2-7; 8 bases line up with TRBD1. The sequenced material came from peripheral blood. The CDR3 loop reads CASSRAGGVPEQYF. In nucleotides, the CDR3 is TGCGCCAGCAGCCGGGCAGGGGGCGTACCCGAGCAGTACTTC.